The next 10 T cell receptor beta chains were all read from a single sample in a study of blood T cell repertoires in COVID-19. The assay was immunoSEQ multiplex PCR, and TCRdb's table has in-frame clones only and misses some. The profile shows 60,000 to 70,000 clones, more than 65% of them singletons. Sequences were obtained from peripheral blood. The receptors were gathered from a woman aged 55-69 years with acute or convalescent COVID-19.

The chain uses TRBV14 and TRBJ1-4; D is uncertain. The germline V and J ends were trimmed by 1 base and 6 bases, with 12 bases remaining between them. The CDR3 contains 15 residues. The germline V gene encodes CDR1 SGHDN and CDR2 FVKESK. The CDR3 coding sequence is TGTGCCAGCAGCCAAGGCCGGGGTGGTTATGAAAAACTGTTTTTT. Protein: CASSQGRGGYEKLFF.

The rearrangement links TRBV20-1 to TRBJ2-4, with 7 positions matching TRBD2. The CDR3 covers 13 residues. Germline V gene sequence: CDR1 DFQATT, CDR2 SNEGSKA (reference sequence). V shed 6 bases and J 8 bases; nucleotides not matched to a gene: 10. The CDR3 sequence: CSASGLRGDIQYF. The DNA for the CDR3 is TGCAGTGCAAGTGGTCTACGGGGGGACATTCAGTACTTC.

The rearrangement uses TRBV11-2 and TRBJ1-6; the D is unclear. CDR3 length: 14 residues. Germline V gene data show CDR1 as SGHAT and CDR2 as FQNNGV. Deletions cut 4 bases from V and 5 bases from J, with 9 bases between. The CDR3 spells CASSSGRHNSPLHF. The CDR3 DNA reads TGTGCCAGCAGCTCGGGTCGCCATAATTCACCCCTCCACTTT. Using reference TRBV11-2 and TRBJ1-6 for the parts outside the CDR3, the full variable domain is EAGVAQSPRYKIIEKRQSVAFWCNPISGHATLYWYQQILGQGPKLLIQFQNNGVVDDSQLPKDRFSAERLKGVDSTLKIQPAKLEDSAVYLCASSSGRHNSPLHFGNGTRLTVT.

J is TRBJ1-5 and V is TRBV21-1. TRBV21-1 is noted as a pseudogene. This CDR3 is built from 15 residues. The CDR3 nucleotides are TGTGCCCCGGGGGAGGGTTCGAGGGGCAATCAGCCCCAGCATTTT. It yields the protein CAPGEGSRGNQPQHF.

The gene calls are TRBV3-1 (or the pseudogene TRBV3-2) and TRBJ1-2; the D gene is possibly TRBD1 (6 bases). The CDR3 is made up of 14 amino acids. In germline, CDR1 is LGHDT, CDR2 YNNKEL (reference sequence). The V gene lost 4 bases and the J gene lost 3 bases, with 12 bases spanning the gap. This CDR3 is CASSPRTGYYGYTF. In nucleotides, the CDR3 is TGTGCCAGCAGCCCCCGAACAGGGTACTATGGCTACACCTTC.

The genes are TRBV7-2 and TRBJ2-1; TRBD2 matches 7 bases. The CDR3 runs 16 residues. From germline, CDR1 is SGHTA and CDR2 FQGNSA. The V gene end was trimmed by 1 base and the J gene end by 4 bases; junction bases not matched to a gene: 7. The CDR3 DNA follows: TGTGCCAGCAGCTTAGGCGGGGGAGGAACTTACAATGAGCAGTTCTTC. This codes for CASSLGGGGTYNEQFF.

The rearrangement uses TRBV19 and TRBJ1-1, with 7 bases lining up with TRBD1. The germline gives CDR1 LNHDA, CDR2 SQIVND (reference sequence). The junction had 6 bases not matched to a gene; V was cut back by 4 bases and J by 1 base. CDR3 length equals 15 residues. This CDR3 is CASSNRQGGNTEAFF. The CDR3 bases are TGTGCCAGTAGTAACCGACAGGGAGGGAACACTGAAGCTTTCTTT.

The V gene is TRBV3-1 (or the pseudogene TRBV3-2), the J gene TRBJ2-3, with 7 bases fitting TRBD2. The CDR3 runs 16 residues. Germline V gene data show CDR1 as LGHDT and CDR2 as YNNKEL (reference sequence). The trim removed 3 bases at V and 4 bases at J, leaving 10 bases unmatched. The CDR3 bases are TGTGCCAGCAGCCAGGGTTCCCAGCGGGGCTCAGATACGCAGTATTTT. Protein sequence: CASSQGSQRGSDTQYF.

CDR3 in DNA: TGTGCCAGCGTTCAGGACAGGGACTATGGCTACACCTTC. Translated: CASVQDRDYGYTF. The genes are TRBV6-5 and TRBJ1-2; 8 nucleotides match TRBD1. The CDR3 consists of 13 residues. In germline, CDR1 is MNHEY, CDR2 SVGAGI. V lost 8 bases and J lost 3; bases outside the gene matches: 5.

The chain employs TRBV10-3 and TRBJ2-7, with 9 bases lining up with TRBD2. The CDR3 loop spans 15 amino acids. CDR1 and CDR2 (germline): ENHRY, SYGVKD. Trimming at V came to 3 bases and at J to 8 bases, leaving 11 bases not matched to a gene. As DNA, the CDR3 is TGTGCCATCAGTGACGGGCTAGCGGGGTTAGCGCAGCAGTACTTC. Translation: CAISDGLAGLAQQYF.